The 7 T cell receptor beta chains listed next were all sequenced from one sample in a study of PD-L1 blockade in urothelial cancer. Time point described: pretreatment peripheral blood. Using immunoSEQ multiplex PCR, the repertoire was profiled, and TCRdb retains in-frame clones only, with some absent. The table lists 55,000 to 75,000 clones, 81% of them singletons. The sequences come from PBMCs, collected around atezolizumab (anti-PD-L1) treatment. The receptors come from a man aged 65-85 years with urothelial cancer.

The chain is built from TRBV5-4 and TRBJ2-7; tentatively, D is TRBD2 (6 bases). The CDR3 has 16 amino acids. Per germline, CDR1 SGHNT and CDR2 YYREEE (reference sequence). V lost 4 bases, J lost 1 base, and 18 bases lay in between. This CDR3 reads CASSPVIGTSSYEQYF. The CDR3 DNA sequence: TGTGCCAGCAGCCCAGTGATTGGGACTTCTTCCTACGAGCAGTACTTC.

The V gene is TRBV19, the J gene TRBJ1-1; no definite D call. V was cut by 11 bases and J by 5 bases, with 15 bases left in between. The CDR3 loop spans 12 amino acids. Looked up from germline, CDR1 is LNHDA and CDR2 is SQIVND (reference sequence). The CDR3 sequence is CAVRTTGTEAFF. In nucleotides, the CDR3 is TGTGCCGTGAGGACGACGGGGACTGAAGCTTTCTTT.

This clone was recorded a few times. The rearrangement joins TRBV5-1 to TRBJ1-2; 9 nucleotides agree with TRBD1. J was trimmed by 8 bases and V by 4 bases; bases with no gene match: 9. The germline V gene encodes CDR1 SGHRS and CDR2 YFSETQ. The CDR3 is 14 residues long. CDR3 sequence (DNA): TGCGCCAGCAGCCTAGGACAGGGGTCGTCCGGCTACACCTTC. As protein: CASSLGQGSSGYTF.

This clone has more than one count but fewer than ten. V and J are TRBV6-5 and TRBJ1-3, with 9 bases identical to TRBD1. CDR3 length: 16 residues. Germline loops: CDR1 MNHEY, CDR2 SVGAGI. V lost 2 bases, J lost 4 bases, and 6 bases stayed unmatched. This CDR3 reads CASSYTPGTGGNTIYF. Here the CDR3 DNA reads TGTGCCAGCAGTTACACCCCCGGGACAGGGGGAAACACCATATATTTT.

The chain joins TRBV5-1 to TRBJ2-2; 10 bases agree with TRBD2. This CDR3 region has 15 residues. Germline CDR1 and CDR2: SGHRS and YFSETQ. V trimming: 4 bases; J trimming: 8 bases; junction bases outside the gene matches: 8. CDR3: CASSLRTSGSGELFF. CDR3 coding DNA: TGCGCCAGCAGCCTCCGGACTAGCGGATCAGGGGAGCTGTTTTTT.

The CDR3 reads CASSQQFSDSGRGEKLFF. The CDR3 nucleotides read TGCGCCAGCAGCCAACAATTCTCGGACTCGGGTCGGGGTGAAAAACTGTTTTTT. V and J are TRBV4-3 and TRBJ1-4, with D unresolved. Germline V gene sequence: CDR1 LGHNA, CDR2 YSLEER. The V end lost 2 bases, the J end lost 7 bases, and 23 bases lay between the germline ends. The CDR3 is 18 amino acids.

The V call is TRBV7-9, the J call TRBJ1-3; TRBD1 matches 10 bases. The CDR3 totals 15 residues. CDR1 SEHNR and CDR2 FQNEAQ come from the germline V gene (reference sequence). After removal of 0 bases from V and 7 bases from J, the junction contained 3 bases not matched to a gene. The CDR3 bases are TGTGCCAGCAGCTTAGCGAAGACAGGGGGCAACACCATATATTTT. Translation gives CASSLAKTGGNTIYF.